The T cell receptor (beta chain) described here comes from a study of blood T cell repertoires in COVID-19. About the study: Some COVID-19 samples were acute and others convalescent; all came from the United States, Italy and Spain. Sample material is recorded as cDNA or gDNA derived from T cells, B-cell-depleted T cells, or PBMCs.

This clone appeared once. The authors' processing: Using reference gene primer amplification, nucleated cell counts were estimated. The assay was immunoSEQ multiplex PCR, and TCRdb's table has in-frame clones only and misses some. The DNA was the basis for D and trimming; V, J and clone size are from that table. The repertoire holds about 190,000 clones, with nearly 90% as singletons. V lost 3 bases, J lost 4 bases, and 6 bases stayed unmatched. The CDR3 is 15 amino acids. Per the germline V gene, CDR1 is DFQATT and CDR2 is SNEGSKA (reference sequence). The sequenced material came from peripheral blood. This sequence originates from a man in his fifties or sixties with acute or convalescent COVID-19. The chain is built from TRBV20-1 and TRBJ2-1, with 10 bases that match TRBD2. CDR3 coding DNA: TGCAGTGCTAGTTCCGGACTAGCGGTTTACAATGAGCAGTTCTTC. This codes for CSASSGLAVYNEQFF.